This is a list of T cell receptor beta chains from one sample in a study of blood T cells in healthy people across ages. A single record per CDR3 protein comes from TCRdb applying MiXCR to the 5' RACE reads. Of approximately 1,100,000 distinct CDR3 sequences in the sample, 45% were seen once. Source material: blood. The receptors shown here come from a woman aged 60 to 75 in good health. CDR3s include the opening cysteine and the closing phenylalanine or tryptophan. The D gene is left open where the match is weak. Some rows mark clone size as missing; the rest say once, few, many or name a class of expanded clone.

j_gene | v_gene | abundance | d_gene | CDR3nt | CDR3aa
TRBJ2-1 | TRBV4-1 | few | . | TGCGCCAGCAGCCAAGGATTTGATGAGCAGTTCTTC | CASSQGFDEQFF
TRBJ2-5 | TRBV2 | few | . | TGTGCCAGCAGTGTGGTAGCAGCGTACCAAGAGACCCAGTACTTC | CASSVVAAYQETQYF
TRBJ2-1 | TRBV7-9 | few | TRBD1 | TGTGCCAGCAGTTTTACCGACAGGGGGGACTACAATGAGCAGTTCTTC | CASSFTDRGDYNEQFF
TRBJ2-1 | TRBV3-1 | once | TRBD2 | TGTGCCAGCAGCCATCCGAGCGGGAGGAAGGGGAATGAGCAGTTCTTC | CASSHPSGRKGNEQFF
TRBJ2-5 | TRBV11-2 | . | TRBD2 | TGTGCCAGCAGCTTAGTGAGAGGGAGGGCAACTGAGGCCCAGTACTTC | CASSLVRGRATEAQYF
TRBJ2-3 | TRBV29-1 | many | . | TGCAGCGTTGAAGTAACCACAGATACGCAGTATTTT | CSVEVTTDTQYF
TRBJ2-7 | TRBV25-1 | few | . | TGTGCCAGCAGCTCTGTCATTAGCGAGCAGTACTTC | CASSSVISEQYF
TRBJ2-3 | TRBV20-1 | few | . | TGCAGTGCCCCTTCGGACAGCACAGATACGCAGTATTTT | CSAPSDSTDTQYF
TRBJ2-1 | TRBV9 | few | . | TGTGCCAGCAGCGTAGGGGCTGGCCTCAATGAGCAGTTCTTC | CASSVGAGLNEQFF
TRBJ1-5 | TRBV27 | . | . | TGTGCCAGCCGTCGGGAGGGGCAACGTAATCAGCCCCAGCATTTT | CASRREGQRNQPQHF
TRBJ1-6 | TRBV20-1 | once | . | TGCAGTGCTAGAGAGCGCAGGGGTTCACCCCTCCACTTT | CSARERRGSPLHF
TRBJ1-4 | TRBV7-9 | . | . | TGTGCCAGCACCAGACAGAATGAAAAACTGTTTTTT | CASTRQNEKLFF
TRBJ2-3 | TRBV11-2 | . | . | TGTGCCAGCAGCTTAGGAACCCATCGACAAAGCACAGATACGCAGTATTTT | CASSLGTHRQSTDTQYF
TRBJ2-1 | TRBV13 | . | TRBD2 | TGTGCCAGCAGCTTTAGTCTGAGCGGGGTGGATGAGCAGTTCTTC | CASSFSLSGVDEQFF
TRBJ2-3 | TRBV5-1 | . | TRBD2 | TGCGCCAGCAGCTTGGAGGGACTAGCGGGAGCCCTCACAGATACGCAGTATTTT | CASSLEGLAGALTDTQYF
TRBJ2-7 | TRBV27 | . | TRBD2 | TGTGCCAGCAGCACAACTAGCGGGAGGTTTCCCTACGAGCAGTACTTC | CASSTTSGRFPYEQYF
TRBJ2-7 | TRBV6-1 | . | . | TGTGCCAGCAGTGAAAGTTGGCTGCGCGAGCAGTACTTC | CASSESWLREQYF
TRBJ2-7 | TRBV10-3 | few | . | TGTGCCATCAGTCCGGGACGTGAGCAGTACTTC | CAISPGREQYF
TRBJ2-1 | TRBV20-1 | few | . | TGCAGTGCTAGAGTTGATGGACGGGGAGTGGCGTTCTTC | CSARVDGRGVAFF
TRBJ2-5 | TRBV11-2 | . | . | TGTGCCAGCAGCTTAGATGGAACCCCACAAGAGACCCAGTACTTC | CASSLDGTPQETQYF